This T cell receptor (beta chain) was sequenced during a study of T-cell reconstitution after alpha-beta-depleted transplantation in children. This clonotype showed up many times. Preparation of the TCRbeta library involved a method that used unique molecular identifiers. TCRdb recomputed calls from the PCR reads with MiXCR, one row per CDR3 protein. Here the sample spans some 490,000 distinct CDR3 sequences, under 15% being singletons. The source of this sequence is a human donor who donated a stem cell graft to a child with combined immunodeficiency. Sequenced material: PBMCs from the stem cell graft donor, taken from the stem cell graft.

The CDR3 is CASSSGNTDTQYF. As DNA, the CDR3 is TGTGCCAGCAGTTCCGGGAACACAGATACGCAGTATTTT. This rearrangement joins TRBV12-3 or TRBV12-4 to TRBJ2-3; maybe TRBD2 (5 bases). V shed 4 bases and J shed 2 bases, with 7 bases lying between them. The CDR3 extends over 13 amino acids.